The clone carrying this T cell receptor (beta chain) was counted once. Its antigen is not identified. The sample originates from a study of blood T cells in healthy people across ages. About the study: For every two T cells, template switching captured about one barcoded beta molecule. General study findings and limits: When one million T cells were used, diversity estimates were thought to be underestimates. Higher diversity, along with more naive CD4+ cells, distinguished long-lived donors from aged donors.

Using a J-beta primer mix together with a sample-barcoded 5' primer, a second PCR was run for roughly 6 to 12 cycles. Every cDNA molecule bore a tag from a template-switch adaptor containing 12 random nucleotides. TCRdb independently ran MiXCR on the 5' RACE reads; one entry per CDR3 protein. The table records over a million distinct CDR3 sequences, roughly 60% of them present only once. V gave up 7 bases and J gave up 4 bases, with 17 bases separating them. The germline CDR1 and CDR2 sequences are SQVTM and ANQGSEA. The CDR3 runs to 14 residues. Sequencing was done on a sample of blood. V gene TRBV29-1 combines with J gene TRBJ1-3; D gene uncertain. The sequence was collected from a man aged 18-30 years in good health. CDR3 nucleotide sequence: TGCAGCGCCCATCCCCCCGAAATCGGAAACACCATATATTTT. Its protein is CSAHPPEIGNTIYF.